These 3 T cell receptor beta chains originate from one sample sequenced in a study of spatial heterogeneity in lung cancer. TCRdb re-called the 5' RACE reads through MiXCR, storing one row per CDR3 protein. Of about 10,000 distinct CDR3 sequences listed, around a quarter were seen once; the top ten hold roughly 4.2%. Described time point: blood at routine non-recurrence follow-up after resection. This sample comprised PBMCs, obtained at follow-up. These receptors all stem from a female donor with early-stage non-small cell lung cancer.

The rearrangement links TRBV6-5 to TRBJ2-1; 13 bases map to TRBD2. V trimming: 6 bases; J trimming: 13 bases; junction bases outside the gene matches: 9. This CDR3 is 14 amino acids long. From germline, CDR1 is MNHEY and CDR2 SVGAGI. In DNA, the CDR3 is TGTGCCAGCAGGTATGGACTAGCGGGAGTACACCAGTTCTTC. This translates into CASRYGLAGVHQFF.

By share of the sample, this clonotype is medium-sized. J is TRBJ2-3 and V is TRBV7-9; D is uncertain. Germline V gives CDR1 SEHNR, CDR2 FQNEAQ (reference sequence). CDR3 length: 12 residues. V was cut by 5 bases and J by 0 bases, with 3 bases left in between. The CDR3 region is CASSPSTDTQYF. CDR3 DNA: TGTGCCAGCAGCCCTAGCACAGATACGCAGTATTTT.

The V call is TRBV5-1, the J call TRBJ2-1, with 8 bases lining up with TRBD2. CDR3 size: 14 residues. Germline CDR1 and CDR2: SGHRS and YFSETQ. The ends lost 3 bases at V and 7 bases at J; junction bases unmatched: 6. The CDR3 region is CASSSTSVLNEQFF. The CDR3 nucleotides are TGCGCCAGCAGCTCGACTAGCGTATTGAATGAGCAGTTCTTC. Filled out from reference TRBV5-1 and TRBJ2-1, the complete variable domain reads KAGVTQTPRYLIKTRGQQVTLSCSPISGHRSVSWYQQTPGQGLQFLFEYFSETQRNKGNFPGRFSGRQFSNSRSEMNVSTLELGDSALYLCASSSTSVLNEQFFGPGTRLTVL.